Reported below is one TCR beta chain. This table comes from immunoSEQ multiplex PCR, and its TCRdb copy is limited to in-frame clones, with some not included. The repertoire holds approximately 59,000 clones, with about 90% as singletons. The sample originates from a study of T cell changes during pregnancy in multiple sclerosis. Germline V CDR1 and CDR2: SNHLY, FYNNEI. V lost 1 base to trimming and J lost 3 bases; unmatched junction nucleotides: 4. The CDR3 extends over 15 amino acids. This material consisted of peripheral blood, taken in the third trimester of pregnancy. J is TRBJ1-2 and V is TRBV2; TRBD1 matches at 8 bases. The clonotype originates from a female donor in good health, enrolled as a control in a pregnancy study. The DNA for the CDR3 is TGTGCCAGCAGTGAAGGGACAGGGCTCGACTATGGCTACACCTTC. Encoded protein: CASSEGTGLDYGYTF.